This TCR beta chain was identified during a study of shared clonotypes between healthy human individuals. Study conclusions and caveats: Sequencing depth was a factor that was expected to affect clonotype sharing among donors.

CD45RO-negative, CCR7-positively selected cells formed the naive CD8 fraction, excluding terminally differentiated effector memory CD45RA+ cells. Generated by immunoSEQ multiplex PCR, the TCRdb table keeps only in-frame clones and is missing some. The table has about 2 million clones, about 95% seen once. Regarding this clone: The target antigen is unknown.

This TCR was recovered from a man between 18 and 29 years old in good health. Sequencing was performed on naive CD8+ T cells sorted from blood.

Written as DNA, the CDR3 is TGCAGCGTTCACCCTCTAGGCGGGGGTCTTGGGAATGAGCAGTTCTTC. Amino acids: CSVHPLGGGLGNEQFF. J is TRBJ2-1 and V is TRBV29-1; 7 positions agree with TRBD2. The trim removed 5 bases at V and 7 bases at J, leaving 17 bases unmatched. There are 16 residues in the CDR3. Looked up from germline, CDR1 is SQVTM and CDR2 is ANQGSEA.